This TCR beta chain was identified during a study of cytomegalovirus exposure and HLA in healthy donors. Germline CDR1 LGHNA, CDR2 YSLEER. The V end lost 4 bases, the J end lost 5 bases, and 23 bases lay between the germline ends. The CDR3 is made up of 18 amino acids. 60 Vbeta and 13 Jbeta primers were used in PCR. Only in-frame clones appear in the TCRdb table, and some are missing; sequencing was by immunoSEQ multiplex PCR. This table holds approximately 80,000 clones, 74% found once. The rearrangement uses TRBV4-3 and TRBJ2-2; D possibly corresponds to TRBD2 (7 bases). This receptor was identified in a man younger than 40 in good health and CMV-seropositive. The sequencing sample was made of PBMCs. CDR3 DNA sequence: TGCGCCAGCAGCCTTTTTACGGGGGGCGAAGCTAGAACCGGGGAGCTGTTTTTT. This translates into CASSLFTGGEARTGELFF.